This passage covers 3 T cell receptor beta chains from one sample sequenced in a study of OX40 agonist ivuxolimab in advanced cancers. The repertoire was sequenced with immunoSEQ multiplex PCR; TCRdb's copy has only in-frame clones and lacks some. The table shows roughly 64,000 clones, with 84% occurring only once. The input for sequencing was CD4+ or CD8+ T cells sorted from blood, taken in a trial of the OX40 agonist ivuxolimab. Receptor source: an adult with an advanced solid tumor such as melanoma, head and neck, liver or kidney cancer.

The table lists this clone with a few counts. The chain recombines TRBV7-6 with TRBJ1-5, with D maybe TRBD1 (6 bases). The CDR3 extends over 14 amino acids. V was clipped by 5 bases and J by 3 bases, with 11 bases between them. Germline V gene lookup returns CDR1 SGHVS and CDR2 FNYEAQ. The CDR3 sequence: CASSPDSINQPQHF. The CDR3 bases are TGTGCCAGCAGCCCGGACAGTATCAATCAGCCCCAGCATTTT.

V and J are TRBV11-2 and TRBJ2-7, with 9 bases identical to TRBD1. This CDR3 is built from 15 residues. V gave up 5 bases and J gave up 5 bases; unmatched junction bases: 10. The germline V gene has CDR1 SGHAT and CDR2 FQNNGV. The DNA for the CDR3 is TGTGCCAGCAGCAACAAGGGACAGGGTCCCCACGAGCAGTACTTC. It translates to CASSNKGQGPHEQYF.

This chain uses TRBV15 with TRBJ2-2, with no clear D. Germline CDR1 LNHNV, CDR2 YYDKDF (reference sequence). This CDR3 comprises 12 residues. V was cut by 3 bases and J by 1 base, with 0 bases left in between. CDR3 region: CATSRNTGELFF. The CDR3 DNA follows: TGTGCCACCAGCAGGAACACCGGGGAGCTGTTTTTT.